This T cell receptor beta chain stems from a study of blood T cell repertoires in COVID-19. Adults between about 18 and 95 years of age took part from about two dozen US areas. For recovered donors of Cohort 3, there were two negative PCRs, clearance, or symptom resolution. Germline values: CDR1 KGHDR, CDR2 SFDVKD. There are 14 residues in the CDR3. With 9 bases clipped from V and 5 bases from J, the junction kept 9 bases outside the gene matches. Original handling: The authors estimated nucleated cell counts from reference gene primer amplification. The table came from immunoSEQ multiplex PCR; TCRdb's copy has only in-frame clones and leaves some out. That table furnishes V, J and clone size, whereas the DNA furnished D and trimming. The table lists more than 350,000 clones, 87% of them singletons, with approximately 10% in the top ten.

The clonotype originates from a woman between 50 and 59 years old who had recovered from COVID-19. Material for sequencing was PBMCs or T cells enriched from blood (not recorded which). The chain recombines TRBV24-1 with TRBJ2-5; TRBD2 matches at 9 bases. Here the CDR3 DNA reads TGTGCCACCGGGAGAGCGGGGGGTGGGGAGACCCAGTACTTC. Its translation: CATGRAGGGETQYF.